The entry below describes one TCR beta chain. Its antigen is as yet unknown. Autoimmune disease history or systemic immunosuppression led to patient exclusion. V lost 2 bases and J 10 bases, leaving 12 bases between the germline ends. Per the germline V gene, CDR1 is MNHEY and CDR2 is SMNVEV (reference sequence). This CDR3 region has 14 residues. This specimen belongs to a study of OX40 agonist ivuxolimab in advanced cancers. As for the study in general: Aged roughly 20 to 85 with a mean of 60 years, they were less than 90% male.

Sequencing used immunoSEQ multiplex PCR; TCRdb keeps in-frame clones, though not all of them. The data contain tens of thousands of clones, about nine tenths of them seen just once; the ten biggest clones take up about 13%. General study findings and limits: There were, on average, more expanded clones in CD8+ T cells than in CD4+.

The source of this sequence is an adult with an advanced solid tumor such as melanoma, head and neck, liver or kidney cancer. This specimen was CD4+ or CD8+ T cells sorted from blood, taken in a trial of the OX40 agonist ivuxolimab. The rearrangement links TRBV27 to TRBJ1-6; D is uncertain. CDR3 nucleotides: TGTGCCAGCAGTTTAATGGTTGTAGGATCACCCCTCCACTTT. This gives the protein CASSLMVVGSPLHF.